Shown below are 17 T cell receptor beta chains from a single sample sequenced in a study of T cells in Graves' hyperthyroidism and ophthalmopathy. TCR beta CDR3 region amplification was performed from RNA transcripts. Primed by the HTBI set, a first-round RT-PCR was run on the TCR CDR3. Via MiXCR, TCRdb re-called the multiplex PCR reads, giving one row per CDR3 protein. The table shows a few hundred thousand distinct CDR3 sequences, with roughly 19% occurring only once. What was sequenced was blood. The origin of the receptors is a young woman with Graves' hyperthyroidism.

This clonotype has ten or more counts. CDR3 in DNA: TGTGCCTGGAGTGTAGGGGGGTTTTACTCTGGAAACACCATATATTTT. Amino acids: CAWSVGGFYSGNTIYF. The gene calls are TRBV30 and TRBJ1-3, with a weak D call TRBD1 (6 bases). The germline gives CDR1 GTSNPN, CDR2 SVGIG (reference sequence). Trimming removed 0 bases from V and 0 bases from J, with 12 bases in between. This CDR3 has 16 residues. Filled out from reference TRBV30 and TRBJ1-3, the complete variable domain reads SQTIHQWPATLVQPVGSPLSLECTVEGTSNPNLYWYRQAAGRGLQLLFYSVGIGQISSEVPQNLSASRPQDRQFILSSKKLLLSDSGFYLCAWSVGGFYSGNTIYFGEGSWLTVV.

The sample holds many counts of this clonotype. The rearrangement links TRBV20-1 to TRBJ2-2; the D gene is possibly TRBD1 (5 bases). The CDR3 contains 15 residues. Trimming removed 0 bases at V and 4 bases at J, with 12 bases between. CDR1 is DFQATT, CDR2 SNEGSKA, per germline (reference sequence). CDR3 sequence reads: CSARDYRSGTGELFF. The CDR3 coding sequence is TGCAGTGCTAGAGATTACAGGAGTGGCACCGGGGAGCTGTTTTTT.

This clonotype has a count of ten or more. The chain carries TRBV28 and TRBJ2-5; D perhaps matches TRBD2 (6 bases). This CDR3 has 13 residues. V was clipped by 6 bases and J by 7 bases, with 15 bases between them. Germline values: CDR1 MDHEN, CDR2 SYDVKM. The chain's CDR3 is CASSPTSLATQYF. The CDR3 bases are TGTGCCAGCAGCCCGACTAGTTTGGCGACCCAGTACTTC. Looking up the rest from reference TRBV28 and TRBJ2-5 gives the full variable domain: DVKVTQSSRYLVKRTGEKVFLECVQDMDHENMFWYRQDPGLGLRLIYFSYDVKMKEKGDIPEGYSVSREKKERFSLILESASTNQTSMYLCASSPTSLATQYFGPGTRLLVL.

This clonotype was recorded many times. The V gene is TRBV6-1, the J gene TRBJ1-2; D not resolved. With 4 bases removed from V and 4 bases from J, the gap between germline ends came to 16 bases. The CDR3 extends over 15 amino acids. Germline CDR1 reads MNHNS; CDR2 reads SASEGT. In DNA form, the CDR3 reads TGTGCCAGCAGTGCAATAGGCGTAGGGCCCTATGGCTACACCTTC. Translation: CASSAIGVGPYGYTF.

This clonotype was seen at least ten times. This chain links TRBV6-7 with TRBJ1-1; TRBD1 might be the D (6 bases). TRBV6-7 counts as an open reading frame of uncertain function. The CDR3 consists of 19 residues. V was shortened by 4 bases and J by 0 bases, with 24 bases between the two germline ends. This CDR3 is CASSFLTGKDQLMNTEAFF. CDR3 sequence (DNA): TGTGCCAGCAGTTTTCTAACAGGGAAGGACCAGCTTATGAACACTGAAGCTTTCTTT.

This clonotype was recorded at least ten times. The chain couples TRBV5-1 to TRBJ2-7; a possible D gene is TRBD1 (5 bases). CDR1 and CDR2 from the germline V gene are SGHRS and YFSETQ. CDR3 length equals 13 residues. The V end lost 2 bases, the J end lost 6 bases, and 12 bases lay between the germline ends. In nucleotides, the CDR3 is TGCGCCAGCAGCTTCACTTCCCAGGGCGAGCAGTACTTC. Its protein product is CASSFTSQGEQYF.

This chain uses TRBV7-9 with TRBJ1-3; unclear D gene. From germline, CDR1 is SEHNR and CDR2 FQNEAQ (reference sequence). Trimming took off 6 bases at V and 0 bases at J, with 9 bases between the two ends. The CDR3 is 14 amino acids. The CDR3, as DNA: TGTGCCAGCAGGGATACAGTCTCTGGAAACACCATATATTTT. Translation: CASRDTVSGNTIYF.

This clonotype was detected ten times or more. The V call is TRBV4-1, the J call TRBJ1-2; D may be TRBD1 (6 bases). The CDR3 has 16 residues. The germline CDR1 and CDR2 sequences are MGHRA and YSYEKL. V lost 2 bases, J lost 8 bases, and 21 bases lay in between. CDR3 loop: CASSQLPRGNRSGYTF. The CDR3 DNA sequence: TGCGCCAGCAGCCAACTCCCAAGGGGGAACAGGTCCGGCTACACCTTC.

The table lists this clonotype with many counts. The chain joins TRBV6-2 or TRBV6-3 to TRBJ2-3, with D perhaps TRBD1 (5 bases). The CDR3 loop spans 14 amino acids. Germline V gene data show CDR1 as MNHEY and CDR2 as SVGEGT. V shed 5 bases and J shed 2 bases, with 11 bases lying between them. This chain's CDR3 is CASSRRGLTDTQYF. CDR3 coding DNA: TGTGCCAGCAGTCGAAGGGGCCTCACAGATACGCAGTATTTT.

This clonotype has ten or more counts. J is TRBJ2-7 and V is TRBV11-2; D is possibly TRBD1 or TRBD2 (7 bases each). CDR1 SGHAT and CDR2 FQNNGV come from the germline V gene. This CDR3 region has 13 residues. V gave up 8 bases and J gave up 8 bases, with 19 bases separating them. CDR3 region: CASEDREGIKQYF. The CDR3 bases are TGTGCCAGCGAAGACAGGGAGGGGATAAAGCAGTACTTC.

This clonotype turned up a few times. The chain uses TRBV27 and TRBJ2-7; possibly TRBD2 for D (6 bases). Trimming cost V 8 bases and J 4 bases, with 21 bases left between them. There are 15 residues in the CDR3. Germline V gene sequence: CDR1 MNHEY, CDR2 SMNVEV (reference sequence). CDR3 in amino acids: CASGAPGDPLYEQYF. CDR3 nucleotide sequence: TGTGCCAGCGGGGCCCCGGGGGACCCGCTTTACGAGCAGTACTTC.

The chain uses TRBV10-3 and TRBJ2-7; the D gene is possibly TRBD1 (6 bases). The germline V and J ends were trimmed by 3 bases and 3 bases, with 15 bases remaining between them. CDR3 size: 15 residues. Germline values: CDR1 ENHRY, CDR2 SYGVKD. CDR3 bases: TGTGCCATCAGTGACCCCACAGGGAGAATCTACGAGCAGTACTTC. Translation: CAISDPTGRIYEQYF.

The chain employs TRBV6-5 and TRBJ1-1; D ambiguous. V shed 2 bases and J shed 4 bases, with 11 bases lying between them. Germline V lookup: CDR1 MNHEY, CDR2 SVGAGI. The CDR3 is 14 amino acids. The chain's CDR3 is CASSYGGPGTEAFF. CDR3 nucleotides: TGTGCCAGCAGTTACGGAGGGCCTGGCACTGAAGCTTTCTTT.

This chain joins TRBV12-3 or TRBV12-4 and TRBJ2-4; TRBD2 agrees at 8 bases. The V gene end was trimmed by 3 bases and the J gene end by 14 bases; junction bases not matched to a gene: 15. This CDR3 is built from 15 residues. The CDR3 region has the DNA TGTGCCAGCAGTTTGAGGGGACTAGTCGGGTGGGGTAAGTACTTC. Translating gives CASSLRGLVGWGKYF.

The rearrangement joins TRBV7-9 to TRBJ1-2; maybe TRBD1 (5 bases). This CDR3 spans 15 amino acids. Germline values: CDR1 SEHNR, CDR2 FQNEAQ (reference sequence). Trimming shortened V by 1 base and J by 6 bases, and 15 bases separated the two germline ends. The CDR3 here is CASSLGGQGGHGYTF. The CDR3 coding sequence is TGTGCCAGCAGCTTAGGGGGCCAGGGAGGACATGGCTACACCTTC.

At least ten counts were recorded for this clonotype. The chain uses TRBV11-2 and TRBJ2-7; D unresolved. The V and J ends lost 5 bases and 1 base respectively, with 9 bases between them. CDR1 is SGHAT, CDR2 FQNNGV, per germline. The CDR3 is 13 amino acids. The CDR3 nucleotides read TGTGCCAGCAGCCGGGCCGTGTCCTACGAGCAGTACTTC. This translates into CASSRAVSYEQYF.

This clonotype was seen at least ten times. CDR3 amino acids: CASSKTSYNEQFF. CDR3 nucleotide sequence: TGTGCCAGCAGTAAGACTAGTTACAATGAGCAGTTCTTC. This rearrangement joins TRBV12-3 or TRBV12-4 to TRBJ2-1; tentatively, D is TRBD2 (6 bases). The CDR3 runs 13 residues. V lost 5 bases and J 4 bases, leaving 9 bases between the germline ends.